Each of the 20 T cell receptor beta chains below was sequenced from the same sample in a study of T cell clonotyping in hematopoietic cell transplantation. Some clones are missing from TCRdb's copy, which holds only in-frame ones; the method was immunoSEQ multiplex PCR. The sample lists more than 65,000 clones; approximately 94% were seen once. Sequences were obtained from peripheral blood mononuclear cells. The origin of the receptors is a man in his forties or fifties in good health. Some clones in this sample may be carry-over from other donors' samples.

The chain combines TRBV28 with TRBJ1-2, with 9 bases matching TRBD1. J was trimmed by 5 bases and V by 11 bases; bases with no gene match: 9. Per the germline V gene, CDR1 is MDHEN and CDR2 is SYDVKM. The CDR3 has 13 residues. The CDR3 nucleotides read TGTGCCTCCAGCCCGACAGGGGGATATGGCTACACCTTC. It specifies CASSPTGGYGYTF.

The V and J genes are TRBV7-9 and TRBJ1-1, with a weak D call TRBD1 (5 bases). The V gene lost 2 bases and the J gene lost 6 bases, with 7 bases spanning the gap. The CDR3 extends over 12 amino acids. Germline V CDR1 and CDR2: SEHNR, FQNEAQ (reference sequence). This chain's CDR3 is CASSLRGPEAFF. Here the CDR3 DNA reads TGTGCCAGCAGCTTAAGGGGTCCTGAAGCTTTCTTT.

The chain has TRBV19 and TRBJ1-1, with TRBD1 matching 8 bases. The CDR3 totals 13 residues. The V gene end was trimmed by 5 bases and the J gene end by 4 bases; junction bases not matched to a gene: 3. Germline V lookup: CDR1 LNHDA, CDR2 SQIVND (reference sequence). Written as DNA, the CDR3 is TGTGCCAGTAGTTGGGGGACAGGCACTGAAGCTTTCTTT. This gives the protein CASSWGTGTEAFF. The entire variable domain, with the rest obtained from reference TRBV19 and TRBJ1-1, is as follows: DGGITQSPKYLFRKEGQNVTLSCEQNLNHDAMYWYRQDPGQGLRLIYYSQIVNDFQKGDIAEGYSVSREKKESFPLTVTSAQKNPTAFYLCASSWGTGTEAFFGQGTRLTVV.

The gene calls are TRBV11-2 and TRBJ2-4, with a possible D match to TRBD2 (5 bases). Germline V gene lookup returns CDR1 SGHAT and CDR2 FQNNGV. The CDR3 contains 15 residues. V lost 3 bases to trimming and J lost 5 bases, with 14 bases between them. As DNA, the CDR3 is TGTGCCAGCAGCTTGAGGGCCGGTGACGAAAACATTCAGTACTTC. It specifies CASSLRAGDENIQYF.

A single count supports this clone. The gene calls are TRBV5-4 and TRBJ2-7, with D unresolved. The CDR3 spans 14 residues. V was clipped by 0 bases and J by 6 bases, with 13 bases between them. Germline V CDR1 and CDR2: SGHNT, YYREEE (reference sequence). CDR3 coding DNA: TGTGCCAGCAGCTTGGGTAACAGACCGACCGAGCAGTACTTC. It codes for CASSLGNRPTEQYF.

This clone came up once. The chain joins TRBV10-1 to TRBJ2-1; 12 bases align to TRBD2. The CDR3 consists of 14 residues. The V segment lost 11 bases and the J segment 8 bases; nucleotides outside the gene matches: 10. Germline V gene data show CDR1 as WNHNN and CDR2 as SYGVQD (reference sequence). As DNA, the CDR3 is TGCGCCCCCCCGCCGGGACTAGCGGGCGATGAGCAGTTCTTC. This translates into CAPPPGLAGDEQFF.

For the CDR3, the DNA is TGTGCCAGCAGCCCTACTGAGTATAGGGAAGGGGAAGAAAAACTGTTTTTT. Translating it yields CASSPTEYREGEEKLFF. This sequence joins TRBV11-2 and TRBJ1-4; D is perhaps TRBD1 (5 bases). The germline V and J ends were trimmed by 5 bases and 8 bases, with 24 bases remaining between them. This CDR3 spans 17 amino acids. Germline CDR1 reads SGHAT; CDR2 reads FQNNGV.

The genes are TRBV7-2 and TRBJ2-7; D uncertain. Trimming took off 5 bases at V and 5 bases at J, with 10 bases between the two ends. The CDR3 is made up of 12 amino acids. Germline V gene data show CDR1 as SGHTA and CDR2 as FQGNSA. This CDR3 reads CASSPPDHEQYF. The CDR3, as DNA: TGTGCCAGCAGCCCACCAGATCACGAGCAGTACTTC. Full variable domain (rest looked up from reference TRBV7-2 and TRBJ2-7): GAGVSQSPSNKVTEKGKDVELRCDPISGHTALYWYRQSLGQGLEFLIYFQGNSAPDKSGLPSDRFSAERTGGSVSTLTIQRTQQEDSAVYLCASSPPDHEQYFGPGTRLTVT.

The chain links TRBV6-5 to TRBJ2-5; perhaps TRBD2 as D (6 bases). The germline V gene encodes CDR1 MNHEY and CDR2 SVGAGI. This CDR3 comprises 16 residues. V was clipped by 2 bases and J by 7 bases, with 20 bases between them. CDR3 DNA sequence: TGTGCCAGCAGTTACCCGGGGGACGGCTTTGGGGGGACCCAGTACTTC. It specifies CASSYPGDGFGGTQYF.

This clone was seen a few times. The rearrangement links TRBV6-1 to TRBJ1-5; 7 positions agree with TRBD1. The V segment lost 3 bases and the J segment 4 bases; nucleotides outside the gene matches: 3. This CDR3 is built from 14 residues. CDR1 MNHNS and CDR2 SASEGT come from the germline V gene. Written as DNA, the CDR3 is TGTGCCAGCAGTGAGGGGGGACAGAATCAGCCCCAGCATTTT. This codes for CASSEGGQNQPQHF.

The CDR3: CASSPRQNGNEKLFF. The CDR3 nucleotides are TGTGCCAGCAGTCCCCGACAAAATGGCAATGAAAAACTGTTTTTT. The rearrangement links TRBV6-6 to TRBJ1-4; D call uncertain. The CDR3 extends over 15 amino acids. CDR1 is MNHNY, CDR2 SVGAGI, per germline (reference sequence). Trimming took 5 bases from V and 5 from J, leaving 15 bases between them.

CDR3 DNA: TGTGCCAGCAGTAAAGGGACTAATGAAAAACTGTTTTTT. Its translation: CASSKGTNEKLFF. The rearrangement links TRBV27 to TRBJ1-4; D gene unclear. The CDR3 totals 13 residues. The germline V and J ends were trimmed by 5 bases and 2 bases, with 6 bases remaining between them. Germline V gene data show CDR1 as MNHEY and CDR2 as SMNVEV (reference sequence).

The V call is TRBV11-2, the J call TRBJ2-2; 8 nucleotides agree with TRBD2. This CDR3 spans 16 amino acids. The V and J ends lost 5 bases and 6 bases, in that order; junction bases with no gene match: 11. The germline V gene encodes CDR1 SGHAT and CDR2 FQNNGV. The CDR3 region has the DNA TGTGCCAGCAGCCTCCGGACTAGCCTCTTTTCCGGGGAGCTGTTTTTT. It codes for CASSLRTSLFSGELFF.

This chain links TRBV7-8 with TRBJ2-5, with D possibly being TRBD1 (5 bases). Germline values: CDR1 SGHVS, CDR2 FQNEAQ. The CDR3 loop spans 13 amino acids. Trimming stripped 5 bases from V and 3 bases from J, with 10 bases between. CDR3 bases: TGTGCCAGCAGCCTCGGACAAAAAGAGACCCAGTACTTC. Residues: CASSLGQKETQYF.

The chain is built from TRBV28 and TRBJ1-2; 7 bases align to TRBD1. With V trimmed by 6 bases and J by 8 bases, 9 bases remained unmatched. Germline loops: CDR1 MDHEN, CDR2 SYDVKM. The CDR3 totals 13 residues. This chain's CDR3 is CASRSGTASGYTF. The CDR3, as DNA: TGTGCCAGCAGGTCCGGGACAGCGTCCGGCTACACCTTC.

The J gene is TRBJ1-1, the V gene TRBV27, with TRBD1 as a possible D gene (6 bases). V lost 4 bases and J 1 base, leaving 13 bases between the germline ends. Germline CDR1 reads MNHEY; CDR2 reads SMNVEV (reference sequence). The CDR3 totals 15 residues. The CDR3 spells CASSSRRQANTEAFF. The CDR3 nucleotides read TGTGCCAGCAGTTCTCGCCGACAGGCGAACACTGAAGCTTTCTTT.

The V gene is TRBV10-2, the J gene TRBJ1-2; D is perhaps TRBD1 (6 bases). This CDR3 contains 12 residues. The ends were cut back, 7 bases at V and 6 bases at J, with 12 bases in the middle. The germline V gene has CDR1 WSHSY and CDR2 SAAADI. CDR3 coding DNA: TGCGCCAGCATCTCCCCAGGGGATGGCTACACCTTC. Residues: CASISPGDGYTF.

The V and J genes are TRBV11-2 and TRBJ2-7; D not certain. Trimming took off 0 bases at V and 5 bases at J, with 8 bases between the two ends. This CDR3 has 13 residues. Germline V gene data show CDR1 as SGHAT and CDR2 as FQNNGV. CDR3 loop: CASSLDPGDEQYF. Written as DNA, the CDR3 is TGTGCCAGCAGCTTAGATCCGGGTGACGAGCAGTACTTC.

This chain links TRBV20-1 with TRBJ1-2; a possible D gene is TRBD1 (5 bases). This CDR3 comprises 11 residues. Germline CDR1 and CDR2: DFQATT and SNEGSKA (reference sequence). V was clipped by 1 base and J by 8 bases, with 8 bases between them. CDR3 nucleotide sequence: TGCAGTGCTAGAGGAGGGGACGGCTACACCTTC. Its translation is CSARGGDGYTF.

The chain recombines TRBV6-1 with TRBJ2-7; weak D call: TRBD2 (6 bases). This CDR3 is 16 amino acids long. Germline V gene data show CDR1 as MNHNS and CDR2 as SASEGT. The germline V and J ends were trimmed by 2 bases and 6 bases, with 20 bases remaining between them. The CDR3 loop reads CASSEFPGGLRFEQYF. In DNA, the CDR3 is TGTGCCAGCAGTGAATTTCCCGGGGGTTTACGGTTCGAGCAGTACTTC.